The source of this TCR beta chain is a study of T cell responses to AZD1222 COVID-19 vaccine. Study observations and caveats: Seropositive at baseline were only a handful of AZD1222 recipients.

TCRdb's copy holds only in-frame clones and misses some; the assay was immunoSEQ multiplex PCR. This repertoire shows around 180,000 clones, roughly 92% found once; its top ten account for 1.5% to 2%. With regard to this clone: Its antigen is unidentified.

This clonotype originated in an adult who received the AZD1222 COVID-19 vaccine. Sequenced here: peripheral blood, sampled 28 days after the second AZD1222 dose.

The CDR3: CASSYDGGSGANVLTF. In DNA form, the CDR3 reads TGTGCCAGCAGTTACGATGGGGGCTCTGGGGCCAACGTCCTGACTTTC. V gene TRBV6-2 or TRBV6-3 combines with J gene TRBJ2-6, with D possibly being TRBD1 or TRBD2 (5 bases each). CDR1 MNHEY and CDR2 SVGEGT come from the germline V gene. The CDR3 covers 16 residues. Deletions cut 2 bases from V and 0 bases from J, with 8 bases between.